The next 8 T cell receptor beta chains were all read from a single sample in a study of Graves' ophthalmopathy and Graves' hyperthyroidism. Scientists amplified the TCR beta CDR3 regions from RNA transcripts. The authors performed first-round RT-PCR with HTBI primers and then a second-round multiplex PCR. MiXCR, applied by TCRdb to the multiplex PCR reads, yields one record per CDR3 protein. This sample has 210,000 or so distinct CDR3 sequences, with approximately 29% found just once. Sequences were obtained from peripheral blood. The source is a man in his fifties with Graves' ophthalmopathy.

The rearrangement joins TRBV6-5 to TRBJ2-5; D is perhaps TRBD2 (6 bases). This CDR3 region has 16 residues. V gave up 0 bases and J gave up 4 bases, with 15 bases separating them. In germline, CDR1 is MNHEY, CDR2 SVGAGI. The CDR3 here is CASSYSGVTGRETQYF. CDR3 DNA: TGTGCCAGCAGTTACTCGGGGGTCACCGGGAGAGAGACCCAGTACTTC.

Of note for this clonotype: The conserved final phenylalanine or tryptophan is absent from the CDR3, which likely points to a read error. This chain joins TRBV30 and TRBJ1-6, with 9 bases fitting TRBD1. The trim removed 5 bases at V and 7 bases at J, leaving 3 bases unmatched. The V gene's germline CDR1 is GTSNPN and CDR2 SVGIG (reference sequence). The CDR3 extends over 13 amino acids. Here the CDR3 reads CAWSGQGNSPLHS. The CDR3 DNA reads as TGTGCCTGGTCAGGACAGGGGAATTCACCCCTCCACTCT.

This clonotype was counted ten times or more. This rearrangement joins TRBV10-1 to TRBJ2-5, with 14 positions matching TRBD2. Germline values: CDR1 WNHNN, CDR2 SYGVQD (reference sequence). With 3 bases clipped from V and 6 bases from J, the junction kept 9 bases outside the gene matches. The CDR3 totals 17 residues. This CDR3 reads CASSEGGTSGSRKTQYF. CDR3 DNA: TGCGCCAGCAGTGAAGGGGGGACTAGCGGGAGTCGGAAGACCCAGTACTTC.

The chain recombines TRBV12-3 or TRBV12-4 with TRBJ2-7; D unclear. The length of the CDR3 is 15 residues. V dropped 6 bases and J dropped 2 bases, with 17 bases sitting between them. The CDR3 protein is CASSTSRSGTYEQYF. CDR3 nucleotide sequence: TGTGCCAGCAGCACCAGTAGATCGGGCACCTACGAGCAGTACTTC.

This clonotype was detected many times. CDR3 residues: CASSLESGTPLTYEQYF. For the CDR3, the DNA is TGTGCCAGCAGCTTAGAAAGCGGGACCCCTTTGACCTACGAGCAGTACTTC. The rearrangement uses TRBV11-2 and TRBJ2-7; 7 bases align to TRBD2. V lost 0 bases and J lost 2; bases outside the gene matches: 10. Germline V lookup: CDR1 SGHAT, CDR2 FQNNGV. The CDR3 is 17 amino acids.

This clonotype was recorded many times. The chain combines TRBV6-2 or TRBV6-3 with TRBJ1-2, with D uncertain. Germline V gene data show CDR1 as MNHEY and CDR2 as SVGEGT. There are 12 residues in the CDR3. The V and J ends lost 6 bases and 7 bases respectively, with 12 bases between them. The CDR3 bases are TGTGCCAGCAGGTCCAGTGGTTTTGGCTACACCTTC. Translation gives CASRSSGFGYTF.

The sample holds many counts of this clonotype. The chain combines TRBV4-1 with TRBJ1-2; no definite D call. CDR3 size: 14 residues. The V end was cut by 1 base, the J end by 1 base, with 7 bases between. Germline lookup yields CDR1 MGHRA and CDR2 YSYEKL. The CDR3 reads CASSQGGVNYGYTF. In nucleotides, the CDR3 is TGCGCCAGCAGCCAAGGGGGTGTTAACTATGGCTACACCTTC.

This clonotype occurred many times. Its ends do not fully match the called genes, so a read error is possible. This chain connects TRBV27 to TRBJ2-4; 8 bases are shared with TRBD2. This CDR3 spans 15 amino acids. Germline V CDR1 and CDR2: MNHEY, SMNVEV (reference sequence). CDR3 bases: TGTGCCAGCAGTTTAAAGCGGGAGTTCGCGAACATTCAGCACTTC. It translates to CASSLKREFANIQHF.